What follows are 18 T cell receptor beta chains derived from one specimen sequenced in a study of T cell responses to AZD1222 COVID-19 vaccine. Clones were read by immunoSEQ multiplex PCR, and TCRdb kept only the in-frame ones, dropping some. Here the sample spans about 85,000 clones, approximately 88% being singletons. Sequencing used peripheral blood, obtained on day 0 of AZD1222 vaccination. The receptors were gathered from an adult in good health.

The J gene is TRBJ1-4, the V gene TRBV19; the D is unclear. Trimming shortened V by 2 bases and J by 2 bases, and 6 bases separated the two germline ends. In germline, CDR1 is LNHDA, CDR2 SQIVND (reference sequence). This CDR3 has 14 residues. The DNA for the CDR3 is TGTGCCAGTAGTATAACCGGGACTAATGAAAAACTGTTTTTT. Its protein product is CASSITGTNEKLFF.

The rearrangement uses TRBV5-5 and TRBJ2-7, with 7 nucleotides matching TRBD2. Per germline, CDR1 SGHKS and CDR2 YYEKEE (reference sequence). V shed 4 bases, J shed 0 bases, and the junction held 16 bases outside the gene matches. The CDR3 sequence is 18 residues long. The CDR3 DNA sequence: TGTGCCAGCAGCACGGGACTATTAACCCTGATGACCTCCTACGAGCAGTACTTC. This translates into CASSTGLLTLMTSYEQYF.

V is TRBV6-2 or TRBV6-3 and J is TRBJ2-7; TRBD2 is a possible D gene (5 bases). Germline CDR1 is MNHEY and CDR2 is SVGEGT. CDR3 length: 13 amino acids. The V and J ends lost 2 bases and 3 bases respectively, with 8 bases between them. The CDR3 reads CASSYARDYEQYF. DNA of the CDR3: TGTGCCAGCAGTTACGCCCGGGACTACGAGCAGTACTTC.

This chain joins TRBV2 and TRBJ1-5, with a weak D call TRBD1 (6 bases). Trimming pared 6 bases from V and 5 bases from J, leaving 11 bases between. In germline, CDR1 is SNHLY, CDR2 FYNNEI. The CDR3 consists of 13 residues. The CDR3 loop reads CASSKQGYQPQHF. CDR3 in DNA: TGTGCCAGCAGCAAACAGGGCTATCAGCCCCAGCATTTT.

The J gene is TRBJ1-3, the V gene TRBV10-3, with D uncertain. V dropped 2 bases and J dropped 0 bases, with 8 bases sitting between them. The germline V gene has CDR1 ENHRY and CDR2 SYGVKD. The CDR3 loop spans 15 amino acids. The CDR3 nucleotides read TGTGCCATCAGTGAGGACGGGAACTCTGGAAACACCATATATTTT. Translation gives CAISEDGNSGNTIYF.

The rearrangement joins TRBV3-1 (or the pseudogene TRBV3-2) to TRBJ1-5; D uncertain. Between the trimmed V and J ends, which lost 0 bases and 1 base, there was a span of 7 bases. There are 15 residues in the CDR3. Germline V lookup: CDR1 LGHDT, CDR2 YNNKEL (reference sequence). CDR3 sequence reads: CASSQDPVSNQPQHF. For the CDR3, the DNA is TGTGCCAGCAGCCAAGATCCTGTCAGCAATCAGCCCCAGCATTTT.

The V gene is TRBV20-1, the J gene TRBJ1-6; D unclear. Germline CDR1 is DFQATT and CDR2 is SNEGSKA (reference sequence). Trimming removed 6 bases from V and 4 bases from J, with 19 bases in between. There are 16 residues in the CDR3. CDR3 sequence (DNA): TGCAGTGCGAGTCCACTGTCTGTGAGTTATAATTCACCCCTCCACTTT. This sequence encodes CSASPLSVSYNSPLHF.

V gene TRBV3-1 (or the pseudogene TRBV3-2) combines with J gene TRBJ2-5; D uncertain. CDR3 length equals 12 residues. Trimming pared 5 bases from V and 8 bases from J, leaving 12 bases between. The germline V gene encodes CDR1 LGHDT and CDR2 YNNKEL (reference sequence). The CDR3 nucleotides read TGTGCCAGCAGCTCCGCCCTTGGTACCCAGTACTTC. This sequence encodes CASSSALGTQYF.

V is TRBV7-9 and J is TRBJ2-7, with 9 positions matching TRBD1. CDR1 and CDR2 from the germline V gene are SEHNR and FQNEAQ (reference sequence). CDR3 size: 17 residues. V lost 5 bases to trimming and J lost 3 bases; unmatched junction nucleotides: 14. CDR3 amino acids: CASSPAPGQGGGYEQYF. CDR3 sequence (DNA): TGTGCCAGCAGCCCCGCGCCGGGACAGGGAGGGGGCTACGAGCAGTACTTC.

The gene calls are TRBV9 and TRBJ2-1, with TRBD2 matching 11 bases. CDR1 and CDR2 from the germline V gene are SGDLS and YYNGEE. This CDR3 comprises 14 residues. The ends lost 4 bases at V and 9 bases at J; junction bases unmatched: 6. The CDR3 here is CASSITSGRGEQFF. The CDR3 region has the DNA TGTGCCAGCAGCATAACTAGCGGGAGAGGTGAGCAGTTCTTC.

As concerns this clone: The junction and the germline gene differ at one end; a read error may be behind it. The CDR3 nucleotides read TGTGCCAGCAGCCACCGGACTAGCCCTAGTTTGGGGGACAATAAGCAGTTCTTC. This gives the protein CASSHRTSPSLGDNKQFF. V is TRBV3-1 (or the pseudogene TRBV3-2) and J is TRBJ2-1, with 8 bases matching TRBD2. CDR3 length: 18 amino acids. Germline V lookup: CDR1 LGHDT, CDR2 YNNKEL (reference sequence).

The chain recombines TRBV11-1 with TRBJ2-1; possibly TRBD2 for D (5 bases). Germline loops: CDR1 SGHAT, CDR2 FQDESV (reference sequence). The CDR3 is made up of 15 amino acids. Trimming pared 1 base from V and 7 bases from J, leaving 14 bases between. CDR3 protein: CASSLDVGEPNEQFF. CDR3 nucleotide sequence: TGTGCCAGCAGCTTAGATGTGGGAGAGCCAAATGAGCAGTTCTTC.

This chain connects TRBV7-9 to TRBJ1-1, with D possibly being TRBD1 (6 bases). The CDR3 loop spans 15 amino acids. The germline CDR1 and CDR2 sequences are SEHNR and FQNEAQ (reference sequence). Trimming left V 2 bases short and J 5 bases short, with 15 bases between. In DNA, the CDR3 is TGTGCCAGCAGCTTACTAGGGGGGGCAGCAACTGAAGCTTTCTTT. Translated, it gives CASSLLGGAATEAFF.

The V gene is TRBV5-1, the J gene TRBJ2-1; D unresolved. Germline CDR1 and CDR2: SGHRS and YFSETQ. The CDR3 is 13 amino acids. With 0 bases removed from V and 8 bases from J, the gap between germline ends came to 9 bases. In DNA, the CDR3 is TGCGCCAGCAGCTTGGCAGGTTCCTATGAGCAGTTCTTC. It encodes CASSLAGSYEQFF.

V and J are TRBV4-2 and TRBJ2-5, with TRBD1 matching over 8 bases. Germline trimming cut 4 bases from V and 4 bases from J; bases unmatched to any gene: 11. This CDR3 comprises 16 residues. Germline V gene sequence: CDR1 LGHNA, CDR2 YNFKEQ. CDR3 residues: CASSPGAGGRGETQYF. The CDR3 nucleotides read TGTGCCAGCAGCCCCGGGGCAGGGGGCCGTGGAGAGACCCAGTACTTC.

The V call is TRBV23-1, the J call TRBJ2-5; perhaps D is TRBD1 or TRBD2 (5 bases each). TRBV23-1 has ORF status, its function being uncertain. The CDR3 is 16 residues long. Trimming left V 4 bases short and J 2 bases short, with 17 bases between. CDR3 sequence: CASSRGRGVGQETQYF. In nucleotides, the CDR3 is TGCGCCAGCAGTCGCGGCCGGGGCGTCGGACAAGAGACCCAGTACTTC.

In its sample, this clone was seen a few times. The chain is built from TRBV6-5 and TRBJ1-2; 9 nucleotides agree with TRBD1. This CDR3 contains 13 residues. Unmatched junction bases numbered 10, after V lost 4 bases and J lost 13 bases. The germline CDR1 and CDR2 sequences are MNHEY and SVGAGI. The chain's CDR3 is CASSSPGQGVLTF. CDR3 sequence (DNA): TGTGCCAGCAGTTCCCCGGGACAGGGTGTCCTCACCTTC.

The chain combines TRBV9 with TRBJ2-3, with D unclear. The CDR3 length is 15 residues. CDR1 and CDR2 from the germline V gene are SGDLS and YYNGEE. The V end was cut by 0 bases, the J end by 6 bases, with 14 bases between. The CDR3 nucleotides read TGTGCCAGCAGCGTAGAAGGTGATACCGGGGATACGCAGTATTTT. It translates to CASSVEGDTGDTQYF. Variable domain in full (rest from reference TRBV9 and TRBJ2-3): DSGVTQTPKHLITATGQRVTLRCSPRSGDLSVYWYQQSLDQGLQFLIQYYNGEERAKGNILERFSAQQFPDLHSELNLSSLELGDSALYFCASSVEGDTGDTQYFGPGTRLTVL.